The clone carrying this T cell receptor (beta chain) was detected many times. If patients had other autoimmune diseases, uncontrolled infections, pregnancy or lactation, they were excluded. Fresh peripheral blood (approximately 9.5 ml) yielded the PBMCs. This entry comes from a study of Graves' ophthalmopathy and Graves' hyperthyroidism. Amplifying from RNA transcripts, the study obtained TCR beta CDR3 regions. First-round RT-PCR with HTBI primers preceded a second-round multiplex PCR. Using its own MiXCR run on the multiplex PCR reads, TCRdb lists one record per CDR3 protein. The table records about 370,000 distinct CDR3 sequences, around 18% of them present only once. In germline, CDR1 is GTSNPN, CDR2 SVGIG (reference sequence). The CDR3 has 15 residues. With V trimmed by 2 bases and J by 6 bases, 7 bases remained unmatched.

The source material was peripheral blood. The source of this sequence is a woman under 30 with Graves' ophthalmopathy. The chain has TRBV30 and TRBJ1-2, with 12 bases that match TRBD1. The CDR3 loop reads CAWSPWGQGADGYTF. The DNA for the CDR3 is TGTGCCTGGAGTCCTTGGGGACAGGGGGCTGATGGCTACACCTTC. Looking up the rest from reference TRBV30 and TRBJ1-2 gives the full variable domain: SQTIHQWPATLVQPVGSPLSLECTVEGTSNPNLYWYRQAAGRGLQLLFYSVGIGQISSEVPQNLSASRPQDRQFILSSKKLLLSDSGFYLCAWSPWGQGADGYTFGSGTRLTVV.